These T cell receptor beta chains were read from a single sample in a study of beta chain features in type 1 diabetes. The repertoire was sequenced with immunoSEQ multiplex PCR; TCRdb's copy has only in-frame clones and lacks some. The table lists about 280,000 clones, about 15% of them singletons, with 0.015% to 0.017% in the top ten. The sequencing sample was made of naive CD4+ T cells from blood. The receptors were gathered from a man younger than 35 with type 1 diabetes. CDR3s include the opening cysteine and the closing phenylalanine or tryptophan. D genes are given only for firm matches. Expanded clones are given a class, and other clones once, few, many or no size at all.

CDR3nt,CDR3aa,j_gene,v_gene,d_gene,abundance
TGTGCCAGCAGACTTCAAGAGACCCAGTACTTC,CASRLQETQYF,TRBJ2-5,TRBV2,-,-
TGTGCCAGCAGTTACTCACAGGGGATGAGCGGCTACACCTTC,CASSYSQGMSGYTF,TRBJ1-2,TRBV6-5,TRBD1,-
TGTGCCAGCAGCCAATTAGGCGGACCTCGTGGGAGCTCCTACAATGAGCAGTTCTTC,CASSQLGGPRGSSYNEQFF,TRBJ2-1,TRBV16,-,-
TGTGCCAGCAGCCCGAATTACAGGGCTGGCTACACCTTC,CASSPNYRAGYTF,TRBJ1-2,TRBV7-2,-,-
TGTGCCAGCAGCTTAGCGGAAGGGGGCTACGAGCAGTACTTC,CASSLAEGGYEQYF,TRBJ2-7,TRBV7-2,-,-
TGTGCCATCAACCCATCGCCAGGGGCTCGCTATGGCTACACCTTC,CAINPSPGARYGYTF,TRBJ1-2,TRBV10-3,-,-
TGTGCCAGCAGTGAAGGGACAGGGACTCAGCCCCAGCATTTT,CASSEGTGTQPQHF,TRBJ1-5,TRBV9,TRBD1,few
TGTGCCAGCAGCTTTGGACAGGGAGGCAGGGAGCTGTTTTTT,CASSFGQGGRELFF,TRBJ2-2,TRBV11-2,TRBD1,-
TGTGCCAGCGGGGGGAGCTCCTACAATGAGCAGTTCTTC,CASGGSSYNEQFF,TRBJ2-1,TRBV14,-,few
TGTGCCAGCGGGTTTGGGACAGGGTTCCGGGATACGCAGTATTTT,CASGFGTGFRDTQYF,TRBJ2-3,TRBV7-8,TRBD1,few
TGTGCCAGCAGTTCGATCTCTATAGCGGGAGGGGGCAATGAGCAGTTCTTC,CASSSISIAGGGNEQFF,TRBJ2-1,TRBV27,TRBD2,few
TGTGCCAGCAGCCCCGGGGGGGATACGCAGTATTTT,CASSPGGDTQYF,TRBJ2-3,TRBV5-6,TRBD2,-
TGCAGCGTTGGGGGACTAGTCACAGATACGCAGTATTTT,CSVGGLVTDTQYF,TRBJ2-3,TRBV29-1,TRBD2,few
TGTGCCAGCACCCCGACTGCTGGCTCCTACGAGCAGTACTTC,CASTPTAGSYEQYF,TRBJ2-7,TRBV6-5,-,-
TGTGCCAGCAGTTTTCAAACAGATACGCAGTATTTT,CASSFQTDTQYF,TRBJ2-3,TRBV28,-,few
TGTGCCAGTAGTCCGAGCGGGGGGGCGAACACCGGGGAGCTGTTTTTT,CASSPSGGANTGELFF,TRBJ2-2,TRBV19,TRBD2,few
TGTGCCAGCAGCCCTCGGATCAGGACAGGGCCGAACACTGAAGCTTTCTTT,CASSPRIRTGPNTEAFF,TRBJ1-1,TRBV14,TRBD1,-
TGTGCCAGCAGCCCTGGACAGGGCGGAGAGACCCAGTACTTC,CASSPGQGGETQYF,TRBJ2-5,TRBV6-5,TRBD1,-
TGTGCCAGCAGCACTAGCGGGGGGGGGTACGAGCAGTACTTC,CASSTSGGGYEQYF,TRBJ2-7,TRBV7-2,TRBD2,-
TGTGCCAGCAGCCAACCGGACAGGGGCAATGAGCAGTTCTTC,CASSQPDRGNEQFF,TRBJ2-1,TRBV4-2,TRBD1,-
TGTGCCTGGAGTGTACTCATCGAGACCCAGTACTTC,CAWSVLIETQYF,TRBJ2-5,TRBV30,-,few
TGTGCCACCAGCAGAGGACAGGGTGGTTCACCCCTCCACTTT,CATSRGQGGSPLHF,TRBJ1-6,TRBV15,TRBD1,-
TGTGCCAGCAGTTTAAGAGGCGGGAACCAAGAGACCCAGTACTTC,CASSLRGGNQETQYF,TRBJ2-5,TRBV27,-,few
TGCGCCAGCAGCTTGGTGGGGACTAGCGCCTACGAGCAGTACTTC,CASSLVGTSAYEQYF,TRBJ2-7,TRBV5-1,TRBD2,-
TGTGCCAGCAGCCCCCAACAGGGAAGCACAGATACGCAGTATTTT,CASSPQQGSTDTQYF,TRBJ2-3,TRBV7-9,-,-
TGTGCCAGCAGCTTGGAATCTGTCTACGAGCAGTACTTC,CASSLESVYEQYF,TRBJ2-7,TRBV5-4,-,few